These 30 T cell receptor beta chains originate from one sample sequenced in a study of cytomegalovirus exposure and HLA in healthy donors. Primers included in the PCR were 60 Vbeta and 13 Jbeta primers. The method was immunoSEQ multiplex PCR; TCRdb's version includes in-frame clones alone and lacks a portion of them. The repertoire holds about 130,000 clones, with around three quarters as singletons. Sequenced material: PBMCs. Every receptor here comes from a woman aged 50 to 60 in good health and CMV-seronegative.

The J gene is TRBJ2-6, the V gene TRBV4-3, with 7 bases matching TRBD1. Germline lookup yields CDR1 LGHNA and CDR2 YSLEER. The ends lost 0 bases at V and 2 bases at J; junction bases unmatched: 4. The CDR3 length is 17 residues. CDR3 sequence: CASSQDGRGPGANVLTF. The CDR3 nucleotides read TGCGCCAGCAGCCAAGATGGTAGGGGGCCTGGGGCCAACGTCCTGACTTTC.

The J gene is TRBJ2-3, the V gene TRBV6-5; maybe TRBD2 (5 bases). V gave up 6 bases and J gave up 0 bases, with 10 bases separating them. The CDR3 contains 14 residues. Germline V gene data show CDR1 as MNHEY and CDR2 as SVGAGI. As DNA, the CDR3 is TGTGCCAGCAGCCCCAGCGGAAGCACAGATACGCAGTATTTT. Protein sequence: CASSPSGSTDTQYF.

This chain connects TRBV9 to TRBJ2-3; unclear D gene. The CDR3 is 13 residues long. With 6 bases removed from V and 0 bases from J, the gap between germline ends came to 8 bases. CDR1 and CDR2 (germline): SGDLS, YYNGEE. The CDR3 sequence: CASKRSSTDTQYF. CDR3 nucleotides: TGTGCCAGCAAGCGTTCTAGCACAGATACGCAGTATTTT. Full variable domain (missing parts from reference TRBV9 and TRBJ2-3): DSGVTQTPKHLITATGQRVTLRCSPRSGDLSVYWYQQSLDQGLQFLIQYYNGEERAKGNILERFSAQQFPDLHSELNLSSLELGDSALYFCASKRSSTDTQYFGPGTRLTVL.

The chain carries TRBV6-5 and TRBJ1-2; 8 bases are a match to TRBD1. The germline gives CDR1 MNHEY, CDR2 SVGAGI. J gave up 8 bases and V 5 bases, and 10 bases lay outside the gene matches. The CDR3 loop spans 14 amino acids. This CDR3 reads CASSRLRGQRGYTF. For the CDR3, the DNA is TGTGCCAGCAGTCGCCTCAGGGGGCAGAGGGGCTACACCTTC.

The chain carries TRBV7-8 and TRBJ1-1; TRBD1 matches 8 bases. Per the germline V gene, CDR1 is SGHVS and CDR2 is FQNEAQ. This CDR3 has 14 amino acids. V trimming: 7 bases; J trimming: 6 bases; junction bases outside the gene matches: 10. In DNA form, the CDR3 reads TGTGCCAGCATGGTTTCGGCAGGGGGCCCTGAAGCTTTCTTT. Protein: CASMVSAGGPEAFF.

This clone has just a few counts. The chain uses TRBV6-4 and TRBJ2-7, with 8 bases matching TRBD1. The germline gives CDR1 MRHNA, CDR2 SNTAGT. V lost 0 bases, J lost 4 bases, and 11 bases stayed unmatched. This CDR3 comprises 17 residues. The CDR3 coding sequence is TGTGCCAGCAGTGACTCGAGCCGGGACAGGATTATTTACGAGCAGTACTTC. As protein: CASSDSSRDRIIYEQYF.

The chain combines TRBV9 with TRBJ2-1; TRBD2 matches at 9 bases. Per the germline V gene, CDR1 is SGDLS and CDR2 is YYNGEE. The V gene end was trimmed by 0 bases and the J gene end by 3 bases; junction bases not matched to a gene: 7. The CDR3 runs to 17 residues. The CDR3 sequence: CASSVGVLAGSYNEQFF. CDR3 nucleotides: TGTGCCAGCAGCGTAGGGGTCCTAGCGGGGAGCTACAATGAGCAGTTCTTC.

This chain joins TRBV6-5 and TRBJ2-1, with 7 positions matching TRBD1. Germline lookup yields CDR1 MNHEY and CDR2 SVGAGI. This CDR3 spans 12 amino acids. The trim removed 0 bases at V and 12 bases at J, leaving 2 bases unmatched. The CDR3 is CASSYSGGRQFF. In DNA, the CDR3 is TGTGCCAGCAGTTACTCAGGGGGCAGGCAGTTCTTC.

DNA of the CDR3: TGTGCCAGCAGTTACACGAACAAGTATGGCTACACCTTC. It codes for CASSYTNKYGYTF. The chain couples TRBV6-5 to TRBJ1-2; D not certain. CDR1 is MNHEY, CDR2 SVGAGI, per germline. This CDR3 region has 13 residues. V dropped 2 bases and J dropped 5 bases, with 9 bases sitting between them.

The chain employs TRBV7-2 and TRBJ1-1; D perhaps matches TRBD1 (6 bases). The CDR3 totals 13 residues. Trimming left V 3 bases short and J 5 bases short, with 10 bases between. Germline CDR1 is SGHTA and CDR2 is FQGNSA. CDR3 region: CASSFATGTEAFF. For the CDR3, the DNA is TGTGCCAGCAGCTTCGCGACAGGTACTGAAGCTTTCTTT.

The rearrangement links TRBV9 to TRBJ2-3; D uncertain. The CDR3 extends over 15 amino acids. Trimming cost V 4 bases and J 0 bases, with 12 bases left between them. CDR1 is SGDLS and CDR2 is YYNGEE in the germline V gene. The CDR3 sequence: CASSLGGISTDTQYF. For the CDR3, the DNA is TGTGCCAGCAGCTTAGGCGGTATTAGCACAGATACGCAGTATTTT.

The chain combines TRBV6-5 with TRBJ2-7; possibly TRBD2 for D (7 bases). The germline CDR1 and CDR2 sequences are MNHEY and SVGAGI. The CDR3 is 13 amino acids. Trimming left V 6 bases short and J 7 bases short, with 16 bases between. DNA of the CDR3: TGTGCCAGCAGACGAGGGGAGGGGGGAGAGCAGTACTTC. Amino acid sequence: CASRRGEGGEQYF.

The CDR3 spells CASKPGSSNQPQHF. CDR3 nucleotide sequence: TGTGCCAGCAAGCCAGGATCTAGCAATCAGCCCCAGCATTTT. The genes are TRBV6-1 and TRBJ1-5, with unresolved D. CDR3 length: 14 residues. The germline V gene encodes CDR1 MNHNS and CDR2 SASEGT. V lost 7 bases, J lost 0 bases, and 10 bases lay in between.

V and J are TRBV10-3 and TRBJ2-1, with D possibly being TRBD1 (6 bases). Trimming stripped 6 bases from V and 0 bases from J, with 15 bases between. Germline V CDR1 and CDR2: ENHRY, SYGVKD. CDR3 size: 16 residues. In nucleotides, the CDR3 is TGTGCCATCAGAACAACAGGGTCCAGCTCCTACAATGAGCAGTTCTTC. The encoded protein is CAIRTTGSSSYNEQFF.

This chain uses TRBV28 with TRBJ1-4, with D maybe TRBD1 (6 bases). CDR1 MDHEN and CDR2 SYDVKM come from the germline V gene. The length of the CDR3 is 14 residues. Trimming shortened V by 2 bases and J by 5 bases, and 9 bases separated the two germline ends. In DNA, the CDR3 is TGTGCCAGCAGTTTACAGGGGTACAATGAAAAACTGTTTTTT. Translation gives CASSLQGYNEKLFF.

V and J are TRBV27 and TRBJ1-6; TRBD1 is a possible D gene (5 bases). V lost 5 bases to trimming and J lost 2 bases, with 10 bases between them. Germline CDR1 is MNHEY and CDR2 is SMNVEV (reference sequence). This CDR3 is built from 15 residues. CDR3 coding DNA: TGTGCCAGCAGTCCCCCAGGGCCCTATAATTCACCCCTCCACTTT. Its translation is CASSPPGPYNSPLHF.

The V gene is TRBV5-6, the J gene TRBJ2-2; 8 bases align to TRBD1. The junction had 6 bases not matched to a gene; V was cut back by 3 bases and J by 5 bases. The germline CDR1 and CDR2 sequences are SGHDT and YYEEEE. The CDR3 contains 15 residues. The DNA for the CDR3 is TGTGCCAGCAGCTACCGGACAGGGTGGACCGGGGAGCTGTTTTTT. Its translation is CASSYRTGWTGELFF.

This clone was found a few times. The chain joins TRBV5-5 to TRBJ1-4; tentatively, D is TRBD1 (5 bases). This CDR3 spans 15 amino acids. V lost 4 bases and J lost 8, with 18 bases in between. The germline V gene encodes CDR1 SGHKS and CDR2 YYEKEE (reference sequence). CDR3 amino acids: CASSPKWGLGEKLFF. In DNA form, the CDR3 reads TGTGCCAGCAGCCCTAAGTGGGGACTTGGGGAAAAACTGTTTTTT.

The rearrangement joins TRBV30 to TRBJ1-2; the match to TRBD1 covers 8 bases. The CDR3 covers 15 residues. Germline values: CDR1 GTSNPN, CDR2 SVGIG (reference sequence). The CDR3 region is CAAPGRGRSIYGYTF. The CDR3 bases are TGTGCTGCCCCGGGCAGGGGGCGTTCTATCTATGGCTACACCTTC.

The V and J genes are TRBV28 and TRBJ2-7; D is perhaps TRBD2 (6 bases). The ends were cut back, 3 bases at V and 8 bases at J, with 20 bases in the middle. Germline V gene lookup returns CDR1 MDHEN and CDR2 SYDVKM. The CDR3 totals 15 residues. Here the CDR3 reads CASSFPGRGAAKQYF. The CDR3 DNA is TGTGCCAGCAGTTTCCCCGGGAGAGGGGCGGCCAAGCAGTACTTC. The variable domain in full, completed from reference TRBV28 and TRBJ2-7, reads DVKVTQSSRYLVKRTGEKVFLECVQDMDHENMFWYRQDPGLGLRLIYFSYDVKMKEKGDIPEGYSVSREKKERFSLILESASTNQTSMYLCASSFPGRGAAKQYFGPGTRLTVT.

The genes are TRBV4-3 and TRBJ1-3; TRBD1 might be the D (6 bases). The CDR3 totals 14 residues. V gave up 2 bases and J gave up 3 bases, with 8 bases separating them. Germline V gene sequence: CDR1 LGHNA, CDR2 YSLEER. As DNA, the CDR3 is TGCGCCAGCAGCCAAACAGGGTTTGGAAACACCATATATTTT. Translating gives CASSQTGFGNTIYF.

This chain links TRBV5-4 with TRBJ1-2; a weak D match, TRBD1 (5 bases). CDR1 and CDR2 from the germline V gene are SGHNT and YYREEE (reference sequence). This CDR3 contains 11 residues. With 4 bases removed from V and 7 bases from J, the gap between germline ends came to 8 bases. The CDR3 region is CASSKGSGYTF. CDR3 DNA sequence: TGTGCCAGCAGCAAGGGGTCTGGCTACACCTTC.

The sample holds a few counts of this clone. The V call is TRBV7-6, the J call TRBJ1-5, with a possible D match to TRBD1 (5 bases). Trimming removed 3 bases from V and 2 bases from J, with 20 bases in between. Germline assignment: CDR1 SGHVS and CDR2 FNYEAQ. The CDR3 runs 18 residues. The CDR3: CASSFREMPELGNQPQHF. In nucleotides, the CDR3 is TGTGCCAGCAGCTTCAGGGAAATGCCCGAATTGGGCAATCAGCCCCAGCATTTT.

The chain employs TRBV29-1 and TRBJ2-7; the match to TRBD2 covers 13 bases. The CDR3 sequence is 18 residues long. J gave up 3 bases and V 3 bases, and 14 bases lay outside the gene matches. The germline V gene has CDR1 SQVTM and CDR2 ANQGSEA. DNA of the CDR3: TGCAGCGTTGAGAGCCCTGGGACTAGCGGGGAGAGGGTCTACGAGCAGTACTTC. It yields the protein CSVESPGTSGERVYEQYF.

This chain uses TRBV4-3 with TRBJ1-2; D unresolved. The V gene's germline CDR1 is LGHNA and CDR2 YSLEER. V was shortened by 0 bases and J by 0 bases, with 5 bases between the two germline ends. The CDR3 loop spans 14 amino acids. The CDR3 reads CASSQEAANYGYTF. CDR3 DNA sequence: TGCGCCAGCAGCCAAGAGGCAGCTAACTATGGCTACACCTTC.

DNA for the CDR3: TGCGCCAGCAGTTTTCCAGGGGTAGGTGAAGCTTTCTTT. Protein sequence: CASSFPGVGEAFF. The V and J genes are TRBV5-1 and TRBJ1-1, with D possibly matching TRBD1 (6 bases). Trimming removed 5 bases at V and 7 bases at J, with 15 bases between. The CDR3 totals 13 residues. The germline CDR1 and CDR2 sequences are SGHRS and YFSETQ.

The chain links TRBV19 to TRBJ2-7; 7 bases fit TRBD2. The CDR3 totals 15 residues. Germline loops: CDR1 LNHDA, CDR2 SQIVND (reference sequence). With V trimmed by 3 bases and J by 4 bases, 9 bases remained unmatched. The CDR3 loop is CASSIRAGESYEQYF. The CDR3 nucleotides read TGTGCCAGTAGTATTCGTGCGGGAGAGTCATACGAGCAGTACTTC.

This clone showed up just a few times. The V call is TRBV14, the J call TRBJ1-2; D not resolved. Germline loops: CDR1 SGHDN, CDR2 FVKESK. The CDR3 covers 18 residues. Deletions cut 0 bases from V and 3 bases from J, with 20 bases between. The CDR3 DNA sequence: TGTGCCAGCAGCCAAGATAAGGGAGGAAGAGGGAGGGACTATGGCTACACCTTC. The encoded protein is CASSQDKGGRGRDYGYTF.

The V gene is TRBV5-1, the J gene TRBJ2-1; D uncertain. Trimming left V 1 base short and J 0 bases short, with 11 bases between. In germline, CDR1 is SGHRS, CDR2 YFSETQ. The CDR3 is made up of 16 amino acids. CDR3 sequence (DNA): TGCGCCAGCAGCTTGTATTCGCCGAGCTCCTACAATGAGCAGTTCTTC. It codes for CASSLYSPSSYNEQFF.

V and J are TRBV7-2 and TRBJ2-1, with 10 positions matching TRBD2. Germline CDR1 SGHTA, CDR2 FQGNSA. The V gene end was trimmed by 1 base and the J gene end by 2 bases; junction bases not matched to a gene: 5. CDR3 size: 17 residues. CDR3 sequence (DNA): TGTGCCAGCAGCTTAGGAACCCTAGCGGGGGCCTACAATGAGCAGTTCTTC. Translating gives CASSLGTLAGAYNEQFF.